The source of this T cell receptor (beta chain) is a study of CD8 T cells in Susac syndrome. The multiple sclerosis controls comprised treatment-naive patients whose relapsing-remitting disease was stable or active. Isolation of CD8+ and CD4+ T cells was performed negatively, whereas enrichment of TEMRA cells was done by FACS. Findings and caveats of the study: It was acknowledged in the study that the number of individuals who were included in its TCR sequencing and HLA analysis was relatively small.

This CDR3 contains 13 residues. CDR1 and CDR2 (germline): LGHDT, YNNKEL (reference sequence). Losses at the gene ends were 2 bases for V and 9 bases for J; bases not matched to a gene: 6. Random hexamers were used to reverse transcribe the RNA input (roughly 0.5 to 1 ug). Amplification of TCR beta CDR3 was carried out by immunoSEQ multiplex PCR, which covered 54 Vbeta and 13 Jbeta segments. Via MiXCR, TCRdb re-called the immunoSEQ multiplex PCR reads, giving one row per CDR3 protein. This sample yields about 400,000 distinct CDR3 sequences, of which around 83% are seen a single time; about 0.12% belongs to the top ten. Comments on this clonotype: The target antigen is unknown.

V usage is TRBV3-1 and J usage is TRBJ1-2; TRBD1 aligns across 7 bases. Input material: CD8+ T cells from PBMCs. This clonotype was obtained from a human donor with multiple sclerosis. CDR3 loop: CASSQPTGERYTF. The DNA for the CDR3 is TGTGCCAGCAGCCAACCTACAGGGGAGCGCTACACCTTC.